The 31 T cell receptor beta chains below come from one sample, sequenced in a study of CD8 T cells in Susac syndrome. RNA was extracted with the RNeasy kit, and a quantity of about 0.45 to 1 ug was reverse transcribed using random hexamers. MiXCR, run by TCRdb on the immunoSEQ multiplex PCR reads, gives a single entry per CDR3 protein. The repertoire holds more than 75,000 distinct CDR3 sequences, with about 93% as singletons. Sequenced material: CD8+ T cells from PBMCs. The receptors here all came from a human donor in good health.

V and J are TRBV29-1 and TRBJ1-4; D remains unclear. This CDR3 comprises 16 residues. Germline V gene data show CDR1 as SQVTM and CDR2 as ANQGSEA. Trimming stripped 0 bases from V and 0 bases from J, with 11 bases between. The chain's CDR3 is CSVEDAGSATNEKLFF. CDR3 nucleotide sequence: TGCAGCGTTGAAGACGCGGGGTCGGCAACTAATGAAAAACTGTTTTTT.

The genes are TRBV7-9 and TRBJ2-5, with 14 bases matching TRBD2. V was clipped by 5 bases and J by 4 bases; unmatched bases: 3. The CDR3 has 15 residues. Germline V CDR1 and CDR2: SEHNR, FQNEAQ (reference sequence). CDR3 residues: CASSIGTSGGETQYF. CDR3 bases: TGTGCCAGCAGCATCGGGACTAGCGGGGGAGAGACCCAGTACTTC.

The gene calls are TRBV11-2 and TRBJ2-7; D is undetermined. Trimming shortened V by 1 base and J by 0 bases, and 7 bases separated the two germline ends. The length of the CDR3 is 14 residues. Germline loops: CDR1 SGHAT, CDR2 FQNNGV. The CDR3 sequence: CASSLGAGSYEQYF. The CDR3 nucleotides read TGTGCCAGCAGCTTAGGAGCTGGCTCCTACGAGCAGTACTTC. The full variable domain, its missing parts supplied by reference TRBV11-2 and TRBJ2-7, is EAGVAQSPRYKIIEKRQSVAFWCNPISGHATLYWYQQILGQGPKLLIQFQNNGVVDDSQLPKDRFSAERLKGVDSTLKIQPAKLEDSAVYLCASSLGAGSYEQYFGPGTRLTVT.

This clonotype was detected only a few times. CDR3 bases: TGTGCCAGCAGTTACTCGACCGGCTACGAGCAGTACTTC. Its protein product is CASSYSTGYEQYF. The chain recombines TRBV6-5 with TRBJ2-7; D not resolved. The CDR3 extends over 13 amino acids. Trimming left V 0 bases short and J 3 bases short, with 6 bases between. The germline CDR1 and CDR2 sequences are MNHEY and SVGAGI.

This chain connects TRBV5-6 to TRBJ2-1; no clear D. The CDR3 is 11 amino acids. Trimming cost V 4 bases and J 8 bases, with 7 bases left between them. Germline CDR1 reads SGHDT; CDR2 reads YYEEEE. The CDR3 nucleotides are TGTGCCAGCAGCCAGACGGATGAGCAGTTCTTC. This sequence encodes CASSQTDEQFF. The full variable domain, its missing parts supplied by reference TRBV5-6 and TRBJ2-1, is DAGVTQSPTHLIKTRGQQVTLRCSPKSGHDTVSWYQQALGQGPQFIFQYYEEEERQRGNFPDRFSGHQFPNYSSELNVNALLLGDSALYLCASSQTDEQFFGPGTRLTVL.

J is TRBJ1-2 and V is TRBV12-3 or TRBV12-4; a weak D match, TRBD1 (6 bases). Trimming stripped 5 bases from V and 0 bases from J, with 10 bases between. This CDR3 spans 14 amino acids. CDR3 sequence: CASSPGVPNYGYTF. The CDR3 DNA reads TGTGCCAGCAGTCCAGGGGTTCCTAACTATGGCTACACCTTC.

V gene TRBV2 combines with J gene TRBJ2-1; the D is unclear. Deletions cut 7 bases from V and 1 base from J, with 14 bases between. Germline-derived CDR1 and CDR2 are SNHLY and FYNNEI. CDR3 length: 15 amino acids. The CDR3 DNA sequence: TGTGCCAGCAATGGAATGGCGTGGTCCTACAATGAGCAGTTCTTC. This codes for CASNGMAWSYNEQFF.

The chain joins TRBV6-6 to TRBJ2-2; D ambiguous. Trimming shortened V by 8 bases and J by 5 bases, and 6 bases separated the two germline ends. The CDR3 loop spans 11 amino acids. Germline CDR1 MNHNY, CDR2 SVGAGI (reference sequence). CDR3 DNA: TGTGCCAGCTTCCTTACCGGGGAGCTGTTTTTT. Amino acids: CASFLTGELFF.

J is TRBJ2-1 and V is TRBV7-9, with 14 bases matching TRBD2. Germline-derived CDR1 and CDR2 are SEHNR and FQNEAQ (reference sequence). This CDR3 contains 15 residues. V lost 5 bases to trimming and J lost 12 bases; unmatched junction nucleotides: 9. CDR3 in DNA: TGTGCCAGCAGCCCCTTGACTAGCGGGGGGGTGGGGCAGTTCTTC. Translated, it gives CASSPLTSGGVGQFF.

This rearrangement joins TRBV7-6 to TRBJ2-7; 16 bases align to TRBD2. This CDR3 has 16 amino acids. V trimming: 10 bases; J trimming: 7 bases; junction bases outside the gene matches: 13. Germline lookup yields CDR1 SGHVS and CDR2 FNYEAQ. The CDR3 nucleotides are TGTGCCACCCAAAGAGGGACTAGCGGGGGGGCGGGAGAGCAGTACTTC. Its protein product is CATQRGTSGGAGEQYF.

The J gene is TRBJ1-2, the V gene TRBV7-9; perhaps TRBD1 as D (5 bases). Germline CDR1 SEHNR, CDR2 FQNEAQ (reference sequence). This CDR3 is built from 13 residues. V lost 2 bases and J lost 4, with 8 bases in between. CDR3: CASSLSTVYGYTF. The CDR3 DNA is TGTGCCAGCAGCTTATCGACAGTCTATGGCTACACCTTC.

The chain links TRBV12-3 or TRBV12-4 to TRBJ2-7; TRBD1 aligns across 7 bases. The CDR3 is made up of 13 amino acids. With 6 bases clipped from V and 2 bases from J, the junction kept 4 bases outside the gene matches. CDR3: CASRYTGAYEQYF. The CDR3 DNA reads as TGTGCCAGCAGATACACAGGGGCCTACGAGCAGTACTTC.

The chain recombines TRBV6-5 with TRBJ2-7; D gene uncertain. V lost 4 bases and J 6 bases, leaving 13 bases between the germline ends. The CDR3 consists of 13 residues. Germline CDR1 and CDR2: MNHEY and SVGAGI. Here the CDR3 DNA reads TGTGCCAGCAGTTCGCGGCACCCTGGCGAGCAGTACTTC. It codes for CASSSRHPGEQYF.

This sequence joins TRBV29-1 and TRBJ2-1, with 11 bases matching TRBD2. This CDR3 spans 14 amino acids. Germline CDR1 reads SQVTM; CDR2 reads ANQGSEA. The V gene end was trimmed by 1 base and the J gene end by 8 bases; junction bases not matched to a gene: 4. The CDR3 coding sequence is TGCAGCGTTGAAGCTAGCGGGGGGATCGATGAGCAGTTCTTC. Protein sequence: CSVEASGGIDEQFF.

V gene TRBV19 combines with J gene TRBJ1-5; D call uncertain. Trimming pared 6 bases from V and 7 bases from J, leaving 10 bases between. CDR3 length: 12 amino acids. CDR1 is LNHDA and CDR2 is SQIVND in the germline V gene (reference sequence). CDR3 nucleotide sequence: TGTGCCAGTAGACTAGGCGTCCAGCCCCAGCATTTT. Translation gives CASRLGVQPQHF.

The CDR3: CASSPRAGSTDTQYF. The CDR3 DNA reads TGTGCCAGCAGCCCGAGGGCGGGTAGCACAGATACGCAGTATTTT. The rearrangement joins TRBV4-2 to TRBJ2-3; possible D gene TRBD2, 5 bases. This CDR3 spans 15 amino acids. Trimming left V 4 bases short and J 0 bases short, with 11 bases between. The germline V gene has CDR1 LGHNA and CDR2 YNFKEQ.

The CDR3 protein is CASSYYGTSDGYTF. Written as DNA, the CDR3 is TGTGCCAGCAGTTACTACGGGACAAGCGATGGCTACACCTTC. This chain links TRBV6-5 with TRBJ1-2, with D tentatively TRBD1 (6 bases). Trimming cost V 1 base and J 6 bases, with 12 bases left between them. The CDR3 is 14 amino acids. Germline V gives CDR1 MNHEY, CDR2 SVGAGI.

The CDR3 DNA reads as TGTGCCAGTATCGCACGAAGTAACTATGGCTACACCTTC. Translating it yields CASIARSNYGYTF. The V call is TRBV19, the J call TRBJ1-2; D gene uncertain. Germline V lookup: CDR1 LNHDA, CDR2 SQIVND (reference sequence). Trimming cost V 7 bases and J 1 base, with 10 bases left between them. The CDR3 has 13 residues. Full variable domain (missing parts from reference TRBV19 and TRBJ1-2): DGGITQSPKYLFRKEGQNVTLSCEQNLNHDAMYWYRQDPGQGLRLIYYSQIVNDFQKGDIAEGYSVSREKKESFPLTVTSAQKNPTAFYLCASIARSNYGYTFGSGTRLTVV.

CDR3 loop: CASSMLDGYEQYF. CDR3 bases: TGTGCCAGCAGCATGCTCGACGGCTACGAGCAGTACTTC. The chain links TRBV12-3 or TRBV12-4 to TRBJ2-7; D is ambiguous. The CDR3 sequence is 13 residues long. V was clipped by 6 bases and J by 3 bases, with 12 bases between them.

This clonotype has a single count. This CDR3 is CAIGWGDPYEQYF. The CDR3 nucleotides read TGTGCCATCGGGTGGGGGGACCCCTACGAGCAGTACTTC. This sequence joins TRBV10-3 and TRBJ2-7, with a weak D call TRBD2 (6 bases). CDR3 length: 13 residues. With 8 bases removed from V and 2 bases from J, the gap between germline ends came to 13 bases. Germline values: CDR1 ENHRY, CDR2 SYGVKD.

The genes are TRBV11-2 and TRBJ2-7; D is perhaps TRBD1 or TRBD2 (7 bases each). Per germline, CDR1 SGHAT and CDR2 FQNNGV. The CDR3 has 16 amino acids. Trimming took off 5 bases at V and 2 bases at J, with 19 bases between the two ends. Written as DNA, the CDR3 is TGTGCCAGCAGCCACAGCAGGGGGGGGGAGACCTACGAGCAGTACTTC. This codes for CASSHSRGGETYEQYF. The whole variable domain, filled in from reference TRBV11-2 and TRBJ2-7, reads EAGVAQSPRYKIIEKRQSVAFWCNPISGHATLYWYQQILGQGPKLLIQFQNNGVVDDSQLPKDRFSAERLKGVDSTLKIQPAKLEDSAVYLCASSHSRGGETYEQYFGPGTRLTVT.

The rearrangement links TRBV9 to TRBJ2-1; the D gene could be TRBD1 or TRBD2 (5 bases each). Germline V gives CDR1 SGDLS, CDR2 YYNGEE. The germline V and J ends were trimmed by 4 bases and 6 bases, with 20 bases remaining between them. This CDR3 has 16 residues. The CDR3 DNA reads TGTGCCAGCAGCCCTGAGGTCCGGGCCGGGGCCAATGAGCAGTTCTTC. Translation: CASSPEVRAGANEQFF.

The chain joins TRBV6-5 to TRBJ1-4, with D hard to call. The germline V and J ends were trimmed by 0 bases and 1 base, with 6 bases remaining between them. In germline, CDR1 is MNHEY, CDR2 SVGAGI. This CDR3 spans 15 amino acids. CDR3 DNA sequence: TGTGCCAGCAGTTACTCGTCCTTAACTAATGAAAAACTGTTTTTT. It yields the protein CASSYSSLTNEKLFF.

The gene calls are TRBV5-6 and TRBJ2-1; possible D gene TRBD2, 6 bases. Looked up from germline, CDR1 is SGHDT and CDR2 is YYEEEE. CDR3 length: 13 residues. With 5 bases removed from V and 1 base from J, the gap between germline ends came to 7 bases. As DNA, the CDR3 is TGTGCCAGCAGGGCGGGGTCCTACAATGAGCAGTTCTTC. Residues: CASRAGSYNEQFF.

The chain has TRBV14 and TRBJ1-3; 9 nucleotides match TRBD1. CDR1 is SGHDN, CDR2 FVKESK, per germline. V trimming: 4 bases; J trimming: 5 bases; junction bases outside the gene matches: 3. There are 14 residues in the CDR3. CDR3 DNA: TGTGCCAGCAGCCTGGGACAGGGCAGAAACACCATATATTTT. Translation gives CASSLGQGRNTIYF.

This clonotype was detected only once. This chain connects TRBV9 to TRBJ1-5; D gene uncertain. This CDR3 has 14 amino acids. Per germline, CDR1 SGDLS and CDR2 YYNGEE. V was pared by 1 base and J by 3 bases, with 8 bases between. The CDR3 loop is CASSVIRFNQPQHF. The CDR3 nucleotides are TGTGCCAGCAGCGTAATCCGATTCAATCAGCCCCAGCATTTT.

This rearrangement joins TRBV27 to TRBJ1-5, with D perhaps matching TRBD1 (6 bases). This CDR3 contains 15 residues. V was trimmed by 4 bases and J by 1 base, leaving 11 bases between them. CDR1 MNHEY and CDR2 SMNVEV come from the germline V gene (reference sequence). The CDR3 bases are TGTGCCAGCAGTTGGAACCAGGGGAGCAATCAGCCCCAGCATTTT. Translated, it gives CASSWNQGSNQPQHF.

The chain couples TRBV12-3 or TRBV12-4 to TRBJ2-2; 9 bases align to TRBD1. V lost 6 bases and J lost 4; bases outside the gene matches: 3. The CDR3 covers 14 residues. The DNA of the CDR3 is TGTGCCAGCAGAGGGACAGGGATCACCGGGGAGCTGTTTTTT. This sequence encodes CASRGTGITGELFF.

The rearrangement links TRBV12-3 or TRBV12-4 to TRBJ2-5, with TRBD1 matching over 7 bases. V gave up 7 bases and J gave up 4 bases; unmatched junction bases: 6. This CDR3 comprises 13 residues. The CDR3 bases are TGTGCCAGCATGGATAGGGGGCTAGAGACCCAGTACTTC. Residues: CASMDRGLETQYF.

The rearrangement uses TRBV6-6 and TRBJ2-7; TRBD1 matches at 10 bases. Germline loops: CDR1 MNHNY, CDR2 SVGAGI (reference sequence). The trim removed 8 bases at V and 5 bases at J, leaving 6 bases unmatched. The CDR3 has 13 amino acids. The CDR3 DNA sequence: TGTGCCAGCGGGGACAGGGGAGGACACGAGCAGTACTTC. Translated, it gives CASGDRGGHEQYF.

The chain employs TRBV9 and TRBJ1-1; perhaps TRBD1 as D (6 bases). The V and J ends lost 0 bases and 3 bases respectively, with 12 bases between them. Germline V gives CDR1 SGDLS, CDR2 YYNGEE. The CDR3 length is 15 residues. The CDR3 bases are TGTGCCAGCAGCGTAGGAGACAGGTGGGACACTGAAGCTTTCTTT. It yields the protein CASSVGDRWDTEAFF.